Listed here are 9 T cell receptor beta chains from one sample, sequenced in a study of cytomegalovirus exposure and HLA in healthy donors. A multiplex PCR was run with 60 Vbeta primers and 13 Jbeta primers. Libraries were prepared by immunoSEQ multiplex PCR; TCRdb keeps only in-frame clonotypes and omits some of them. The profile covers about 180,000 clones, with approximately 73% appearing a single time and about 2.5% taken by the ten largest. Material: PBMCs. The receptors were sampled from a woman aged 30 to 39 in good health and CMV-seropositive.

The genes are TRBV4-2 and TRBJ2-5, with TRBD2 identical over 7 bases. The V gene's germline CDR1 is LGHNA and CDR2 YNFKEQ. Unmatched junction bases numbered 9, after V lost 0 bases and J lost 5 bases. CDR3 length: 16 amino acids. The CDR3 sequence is CASSQDFQAAGETQYF. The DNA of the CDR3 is TGTGCCAGCAGCCAAGATTTTCAGGCAGCGGGGGAGACCCAGTACTTC.

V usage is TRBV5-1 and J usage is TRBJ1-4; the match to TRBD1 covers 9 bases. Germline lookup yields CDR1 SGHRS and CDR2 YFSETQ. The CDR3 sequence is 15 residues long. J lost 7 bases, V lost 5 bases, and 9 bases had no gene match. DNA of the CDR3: TGCGCCAGCAGGGATGGACAGGGGCCGGGTGAAAAACTGTTTTTT. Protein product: CASRDGQGPGEKLFF.

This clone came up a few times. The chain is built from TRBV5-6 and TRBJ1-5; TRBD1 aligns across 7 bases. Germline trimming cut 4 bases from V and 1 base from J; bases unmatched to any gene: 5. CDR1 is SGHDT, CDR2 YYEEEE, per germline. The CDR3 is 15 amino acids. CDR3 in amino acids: CASSRGQASNQPQHF. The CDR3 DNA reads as TGTGCCAGCAGCCGCGGACAGGCGAGCAATCAGCCCCAGCATTTT.

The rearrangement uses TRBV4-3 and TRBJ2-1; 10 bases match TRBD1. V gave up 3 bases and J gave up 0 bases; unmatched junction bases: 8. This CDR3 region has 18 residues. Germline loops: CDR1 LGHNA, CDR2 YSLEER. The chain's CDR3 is CASSHPRTGGNSYNEQFF. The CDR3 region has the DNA TGCGCCAGCAGCCATCCTAGGACAGGGGGGAACTCCTACAATGAGCAGTTCTTC.

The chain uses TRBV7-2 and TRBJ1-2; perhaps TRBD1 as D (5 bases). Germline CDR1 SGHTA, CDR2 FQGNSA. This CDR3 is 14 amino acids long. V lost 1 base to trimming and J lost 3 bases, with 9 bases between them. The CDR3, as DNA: TGTGCCAGCAGCTTAGAATGGGGGGACTATGGCTACACCTTC. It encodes CASSLEWGDYGYTF.

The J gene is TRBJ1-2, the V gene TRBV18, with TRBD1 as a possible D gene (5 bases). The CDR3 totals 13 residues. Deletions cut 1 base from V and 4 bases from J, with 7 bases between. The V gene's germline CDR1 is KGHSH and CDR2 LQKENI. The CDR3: CASSPRGGYGYTF. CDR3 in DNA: TGTGCCAGCTCACCACGGGGGGGCTATGGCTACACCTTC.

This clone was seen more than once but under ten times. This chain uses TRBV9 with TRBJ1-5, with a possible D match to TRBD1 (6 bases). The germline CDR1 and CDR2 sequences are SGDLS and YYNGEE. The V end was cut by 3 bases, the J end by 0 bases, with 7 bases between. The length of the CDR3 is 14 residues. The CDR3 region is CASSDRDSNQPQHF. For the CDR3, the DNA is TGTGCCAGCAGCGACAGGGATAGCAATCAGCCCCAGCATTTT. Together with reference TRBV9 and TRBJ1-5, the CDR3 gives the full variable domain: DSGVTQTPKHLITATGQRVTLRCSPRSGDLSVYWYQQSLDQGLQFLIQYYNGEERAKGNILERFSAQQFPDLHSELNLSSLELGDSALYFCASSDRDSNQPQHFGDGTRLSIL.

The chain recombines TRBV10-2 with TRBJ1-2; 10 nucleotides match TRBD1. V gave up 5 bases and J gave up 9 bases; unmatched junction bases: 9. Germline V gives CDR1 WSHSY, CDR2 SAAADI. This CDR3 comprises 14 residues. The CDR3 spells CASSSGTGERSYTF. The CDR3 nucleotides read TGCGCCAGCAGTTCCGGGACAGGGGAACGCAGCTACACCTTC.

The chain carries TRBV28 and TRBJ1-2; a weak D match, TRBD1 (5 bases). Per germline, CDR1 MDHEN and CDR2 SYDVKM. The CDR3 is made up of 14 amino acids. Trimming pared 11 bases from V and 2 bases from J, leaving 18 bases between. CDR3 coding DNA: TGTGCCGTCCGTTGGGGGGTGGGAAACTATGGCTACACCTTC. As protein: CAVRWGVGNYGYTF.